Listed here are 8 T cell receptor beta chains from one sample, sequenced in a study of blood T cell repertoires in COVID-19. The method was immunoSEQ multiplex PCR; TCRdb's version includes in-frame clones alone and lacks a portion of them. The sample records more than 100,000 clones, over 80% being singletons. The sequenced material came from peripheral blood. The receptors were gathered from a man between 50 and 59 years old with active COVID-19.

The V gene is TRBV7-2, the J gene TRBJ2-3, with 13 bases that match TRBD2. V lost 5 bases to trimming and J lost 4 bases; unmatched junction nucleotides: 6. This CDR3 has 16 residues. The germline V gene encodes CDR1 SGHTA and CDR2 FQGNSA. This chain's CDR3 is CASSPRLAGGSDTQYF. In nucleotides, the CDR3 is TGTGCCAGCAGCCCACGACTAGCGGGGGGTTCAGATACGCAGTATTTT.

The gene calls are TRBV7-2 and TRBJ2-7, with TRBD1 as a possible D gene (5 bases). CDR1 is SGHTA, CDR2 FQGNSA, per germline. The CDR3 covers 16 residues. The V gene lost 1 base and the J gene lost 0 bases, with 13 bases spanning the gap. The CDR3 reads CASSLGGSHSSYEQYF. In DNA form, the CDR3 reads TGTGCCAGCAGCTTAGGGGGCAGCCATTCCTCCTACGAGCAGTACTTC.

V gene TRBV24-1 combines with J gene TRBJ2-7; the D gene is possibly TRBD1 (6 bases). Germline CDR1 KGHDR, CDR2 SFDVKD. CDR3 size: 13 residues. The V end lost 11 bases, the J end lost 7 bases, and 20 bases lay between the germline ends. The CDR3 loop is CASRLRDIWEQYF. The CDR3 bases are TGTGCCAGCCGCCTAAGGGACATCTGGGAGCAGTACTTC.

This chain uses TRBV19 with TRBJ1-4; D remains unclear. Trimming took off 3 bases at V and 8 bases at J, with 4 bases between the two ends. Germline CDR1 reads LNHDA; CDR2 reads SQIVND (reference sequence). The CDR3 sequence is 11 residues long. The CDR3 loop reads CASSMLEKLFF. In nucleotides, the CDR3 is TGTGCCAGTAGTATGTTAGAAAAACTGTTTTTT.

Concerning this clone itself: The identical CDR3 is also encoded by other nucleotide sequences in the sample. The chain uses TRBV7-2 and TRBJ2-7, with 7 bases aligning to TRBD2. Germline CDR1 is SGHTA and CDR2 is FQGNSA. The J segment lost 3 bases and the V segment lost 0 bases, leaving 2 bases of the junction unmatched. The CDR3 has 14 amino acids. The CDR3: CASSLAGGYYEQYF. DNA for the CDR3: TGTGCCAGCAGCTTAGCCGGGGGGTACTACGAGCAGTACTTC.

This clone was observed once. The rearrangement links TRBV4-1 to TRBJ1-1; D uncertain. The CDR3 contains 14 residues. Germline values: CDR1 MGHRA, CDR2 YSYEKL. V was shortened by 1 base and J by 4 bases, with 10 bases between the two germline ends. In DNA, the CDR3 is TGCGCCAGCAGCCAAGGCTCAGTCAGCACTGAAGCTTTCTTT. This sequence encodes CASSQGSVSTEAFF.

This rearrangement joins TRBV9 to TRBJ1-1; D is ambiguous. Trimming cost V 3 bases and J 4 bases, with 19 bases left between them. Germline V gives CDR1 SGDLS, CDR2 YYNGEE. The CDR3 has 16 residues. The CDR3 nucleotides are TGTGCCAGCAGCGAGAGGCTTGCGGAGATGGGCACTGAAGCTTTCTTT. It translates to CASSERLAEMGTEAFF. Filled out from reference TRBV9 and TRBJ1-1, the complete variable domain reads DSGVTQTPKHLITATGQRVTLRCSPRSGDLSVYWYQQSLDQGLQFLIQYYNGEERAKGNILERFSAQQFPDLHSELNLSSLELGDSALYFCASSERLAEMGTEAFFGQGTRLTVV.

This chain joins TRBV7-2 and TRBJ1-1; D perhaps matches TRBD1 (6 bases). V dropped 3 bases and J dropped 6 bases, with 14 bases sitting between them. Per germline, CDR1 SGHTA and CDR2 FQGNSA. The CDR3 length is 14 residues. CDR3 DNA sequence: TGTGCCAGCAGCTTTTACACAGGGAGGGCTGAAGCTTTCTTT. Protein product: CASSFYTGRAEAFF.